This is a list of T cell receptor beta chains from one sample in a study of CD8+ T cells in alopecia areata. TCRdb's table, derived via immunoSEQ multiplex PCR, lists solely in-frame clones and lacks some. The profile shows some 100,000 clones, 58% of them singletons. Material: CD8+ T cells sorted from blood, obtained at week 4, from a patient treated with tofacitinib. Receptor source: a human donor with alopecia areata. Both conserved end residues are part of each CDR3. A D gene is named only where the DNA matches it firmly. Where a row states a size, it is once, few, many or the class of an expanded clone; other rows omit it.

d_call: .
v_call: TRBV30
clone_size: .
j_call: TRBJ2-1
cdr3_nt: TGTGCCTGGAGTGTGTTAGGGGCCAATGAGCAGTTCTTC
cdr3_aa: CAWSVLGANEQFF

d_call: TRBD1
v_call: TRBV29-1
clone_size: .
j_call: TRBJ2-1
cdr3_nt: TGCAGCGTTGAAGGGGACAGGGTACTCAATGAGCAGTTCTTC
cdr3_aa: CSVEGDRVLNEQFF

d_call: .
v_call: TRBV7-9
clone_size: few
j_call: TRBJ2-3
cdr3_nt: TGTGCCAGCAGCCTTGCCGCAGATACGCAGTATTTT
cdr3_aa: CASSLAADTQYF

d_call: TRBD1
v_call: TRBV27
clone_size: .
j_call: TRBJ1-4
cdr3_nt: TGTGCCAGCAGTTGGGACAGGGGGATTGAAAAACTGTTTTTT
cdr3_aa: CASSWDRGIEKLFF

d_call: .
v_call: TRBV29-1
clone_size: .
j_call: TRBJ2-7
cdr3_nt: TGCAGCGTTGAAGATTCGTTCAACGAGCAGTACTTC
cdr3_aa: CSVEDSFNEQYF

d_call: .
v_call: TRBV27
clone_size: .
j_call: TRBJ1-1
cdr3_nt: TGTGCCAGCGGTCGAATGAACACTGAAGCTTTCTTT
cdr3_aa: CASGRMNTEAFF

d_call: .
v_call: TRBV7-2
clone_size: .
j_call: TRBJ1-2
cdr3_nt: TGTGCCAGCAGCCCCCGGGCGGTCTATGGCTACACCTTC
cdr3_aa: CASSPRAVYGYTF

d_call: TRBD2
v_call: TRBV27
clone_size: .
j_call: TRBJ2-1
cdr3_nt: TGTGCCAGCAGCGCGGGGGGCGGGGACAATGAGCAGTTCTTC
cdr3_aa: CASSAGGGDNEQFF

d_call: TRBD1
v_call: TRBV30
clone_size: .
j_call: TRBJ2-7
cdr3_nt: TGTGCCTGGTGGACAGGCGAAGCGCAGTACTTC
cdr3_aa: CAWWTGEAQYF

d_call: TRBD1
v_call: TRBV27
clone_size: .
j_call: TRBJ1-5
cdr3_nt: TGTGCCAGCAGCCCTTCACAGGGGGATAGCAATCAGCCCCAGCATTTT
cdr3_aa: CASSPSQGDSNQPQHF

d_call: .
v_call: TRBV30
clone_size: .
j_call: TRBJ1-6
cdr3_nt: TGTGCCTGGGATTACAATTCACCCCTCCACTTT
cdr3_aa: CAWDYNSPLHF

d_call: .
v_call: TRBV7-7
clone_size: .
j_call: TRBJ2-5
cdr3_nt: TGTGCTAGCAGCCAGGCGGGACTGGTAACCCAAGAGACCCAGTACTTC
cdr3_aa: CASSQAGLVTQETQYF

d_call: .
v_call: TRBV4-3
clone_size: .
j_call: TRBJ2-7
cdr3_nt: TGCGCCAGCAGCCAAGAATATGGCCTAAGGGACCCCTACGAGCAGTACTTC
cdr3_aa: CASSQEYGLRDPYEQYF

d_call: .
v_call: TRBV9
clone_size: .
j_call: TRBJ2-1
cdr3_nt: TGTGCCAGCAGCGCTGGGGGGGCCTCCTACAATGAGCAGTTCTTC
cdr3_aa: CASSAGGASYNEQFF

d_call: .
v_call: TRBV19
clone_size: .
j_call: TRBJ1-5
cdr3_nt: TGTGCCAGCCCAGGGCGGAGGGGCAATCAGCCCCAGCATTTT
cdr3_aa: CASPGRRGNQPQHF

d_call: .
v_call: TRBV29-1
clone_size: few
j_call: TRBJ2-7
cdr3_nt: TGCAGCGTTGAAGATCCGAAGGGAATAGACTACGAGCAGTACTTC
cdr3_aa: CSVEDPKGIDYEQYF

d_call: .
v_call: TRBV9
clone_size: once
j_call: TRBJ1-1
cdr3_nt: TGTGCCAGCAGCGTAGCAGACAGGCCGCTAGAAGCTTTCTTT
cdr3_aa: CASSVADRPLEAFF

d_call: TRBD1
v_call: TRBV29-1
clone_size: .
j_call: TRBJ1-2
cdr3_nt: TGCAGCGCCAGGACAGGGAACTATGGCTACACCTTC
cdr3_aa: CSARTGNYGYTF

d_call: .
v_call: TRBV29-1
clone_size: .
j_call: TRBJ2-3
cdr3_nt: TGCAGCGTTGTACTGGCGGGTTTCCCGCAAGATACGCAGTATTTT
cdr3_aa: CSVVLAGFPQDTQYF

d_call: TRBD1
v_call: TRBV27
clone_size: .
j_call: TRBJ1-5
cdr3_nt: TGTGCCAGCAGTCAGGGGGACAGCAATCAGCCCCAGCATTTT
cdr3_aa: CASSQGDSNQPQHF

d_call: .
v_call: TRBV29-1
clone_size: few
j_call: TRBJ2-1
cdr3_nt: TGCAGCGTTGATGGGCCGAATGAGCAGTTCTTC
cdr3_aa: CSVDGPNEQFF

d_call: .
v_call: TRBV27
clone_size: .
j_call: TRBJ2-7
cdr3_nt: TGTGCCAGCAGTAACGCAGGGGACTACGAGCAGTACTTC
cdr3_aa: CASSNAGDYEQYF

d_call: .
v_call: TRBV29-1
clone_size: .
j_call: TRBJ1-2
cdr3_nt: TGCAGCGTTGAAGAGCCTACCCCTGGCTACACCTTC
cdr3_aa: CSVEEPTPGYTF

d_call: .
v_call: TRBV2
clone_size: .
j_call: TRBJ2-5
cdr3_nt: TGTGCCAGCAGAGCGGAGACCCAGTACTTC
cdr3_aa: CASRAETQYF

d_call: .
v_call: TRBV7-6
clone_size: once
j_call: TRBJ1-2
cdr3_nt: TGTGCCAGCAGCCCTCGGGGTGGAGATGGCTACACCTTC
cdr3_aa: CASSPRGGDGYTF

d_call: .
v_call: TRBV27
clone_size: once
j_call: TRBJ1-2
cdr3_nt: TGTGCCAGCAGCCTAATCGGGGAAGGCTATGGCTACACCTTC
cdr3_aa: CASSLIGEGYGYTF

d_call: TRBD1
v_call: TRBV29-1
clone_size: .
j_call: TRBJ2-7
cdr3_nt: TGCAGCGCGGAGACAGGGGACGCCTACGAGCAGTACTTC
cdr3_aa: CSAETGDAYEQYF